Included here is one T cell receptor (beta chain) sequence, with context. Its antigen is not known. This record comes from a study of memory CD4+ T cells and cytomegalovirus serostatus. About the study: This sample comes from healthy Belgian adults, several CMV seropositive, under 25 seronegative.

Original analysis: Out-of-frame sequences were removed, leaving roughly 2.1 million distinct TCRbeta sequences. Repertoires were generated with immunoSEQ multiplex PCR, while TCRdb's copy carries only in-frame clones and drops some. V, J and clone size are taken as reported in that table, and D and trimming were inferred from the DNA itself. The table lists tens of thousands of clones, more than 75% of them singletons, with roughly 0.4% in the top ten. Single viable CD3+CD4+CD8-CD45RO+ cells were sorted as the memory CD4+ T cells. Serum IgG to CMV pp150, pp28, p38 and p52 defined serostatus. Study-wide points: Suggested: most of the CMV-linked TCR signature lies in CD4+ memory cells.

The source material was memory CD4+ T cells from blood. This sequence originates from an adult in good health and CMV-seronegative.

The CDR3 DNA follows: TGTGCCAGTAGCGAACAAGAGGGTACTGAAGCTTTCTTT. Translation gives CASSEQEGTEAFF. The gene calls are TRBV19 and TRBJ1-1; D gene ambiguous. Trimming left V 6 bases short and J 5 bases short, with 13 bases between. CDR1 is LNHDA, CDR2 SQIVND, per germline (reference sequence). The CDR3 totals 13 residues.